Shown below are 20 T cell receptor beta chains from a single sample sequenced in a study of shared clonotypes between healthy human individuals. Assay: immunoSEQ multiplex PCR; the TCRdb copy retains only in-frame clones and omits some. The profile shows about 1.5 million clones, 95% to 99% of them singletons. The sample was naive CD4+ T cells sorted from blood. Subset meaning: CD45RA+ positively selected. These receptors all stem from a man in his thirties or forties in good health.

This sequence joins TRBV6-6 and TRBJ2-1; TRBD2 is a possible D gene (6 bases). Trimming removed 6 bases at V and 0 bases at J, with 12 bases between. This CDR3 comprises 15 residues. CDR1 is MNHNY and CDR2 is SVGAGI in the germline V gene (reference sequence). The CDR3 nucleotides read TGTGCCAGCAGGGAGGGCAGTACCTCCTACAATGAGCAGTTCTTC. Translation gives CASREGSTSYNEQFF.

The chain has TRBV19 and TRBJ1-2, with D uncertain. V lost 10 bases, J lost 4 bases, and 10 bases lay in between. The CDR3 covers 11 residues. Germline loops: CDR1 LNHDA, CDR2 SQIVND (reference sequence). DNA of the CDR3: TGTGCCACCCTCAACCCCTATGGCTACACCTTC. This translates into CATLNPYGYTF.

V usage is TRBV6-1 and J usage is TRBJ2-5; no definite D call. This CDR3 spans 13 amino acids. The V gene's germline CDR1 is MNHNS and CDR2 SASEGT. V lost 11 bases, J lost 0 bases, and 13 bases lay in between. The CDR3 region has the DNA TGTGCCTCCGGACCTGTGTACCAAGAGACCCAGTACTTC. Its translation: CASGPVYQETQYF.

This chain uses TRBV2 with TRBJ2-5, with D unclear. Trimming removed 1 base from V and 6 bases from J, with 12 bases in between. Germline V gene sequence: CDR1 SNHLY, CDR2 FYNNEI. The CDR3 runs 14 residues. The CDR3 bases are TGTGCCAGCAGTGAAGAGGCAGGCAGGAAGACCCAGTACTTC. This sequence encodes CASSEEAGRKTQYF.

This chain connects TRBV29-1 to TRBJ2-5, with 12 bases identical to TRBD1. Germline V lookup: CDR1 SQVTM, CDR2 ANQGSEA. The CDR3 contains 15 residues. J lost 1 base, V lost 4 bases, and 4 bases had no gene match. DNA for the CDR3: TGCAGCGTTGGGGGACAGGGGGCGATCCAAGAGACCCAGTACTTC. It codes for CSVGGQGAIQETQYF.

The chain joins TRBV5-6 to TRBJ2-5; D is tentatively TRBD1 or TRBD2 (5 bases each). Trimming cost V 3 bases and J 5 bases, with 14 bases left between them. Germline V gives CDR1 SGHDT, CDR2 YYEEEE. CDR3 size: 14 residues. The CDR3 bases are TGTGCCAGCAGCTCATCAGGGTGGAGGGAGACCCAGTACTTC. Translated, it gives CASSSSGWRETQYF. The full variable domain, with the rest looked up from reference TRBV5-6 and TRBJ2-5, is DAGVTQSPTHLIKTRGQQVTLRCSPKSGHDTVSWYQQALGQGPQFIFQYYEEEERQRGNFPDRFSGHQFPNYSSELNVNALLLGDSALYLCASSSSGWRETQYFGPGTRLLVL.

The CDR3 loop reads CASRPLDRGETQYF. In DNA, the CDR3 is TGTGCCAGCAGACCTCTTGACAGGGGAGAGACCCAGTACTTC. The chain links TRBV6-5 to TRBJ2-5; TRBD1 matches at 8 bases. The CDR3 is made up of 14 amino acids. The V gene end was trimmed by 6 bases and the J gene end by 4 bases; junction bases not matched to a gene: 7. The germline CDR1 and CDR2 sequences are MNHEY and SVGAGI.

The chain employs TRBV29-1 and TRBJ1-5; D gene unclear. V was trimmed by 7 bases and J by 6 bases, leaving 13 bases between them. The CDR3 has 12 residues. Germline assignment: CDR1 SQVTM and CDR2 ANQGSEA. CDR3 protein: CSAFSSGQPQHF. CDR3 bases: TGCAGCGCCTTCTCCAGTGGTCAGCCCCAGCATTTT. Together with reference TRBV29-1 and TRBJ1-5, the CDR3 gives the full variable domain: SAVISQKPSRDICQRGTSLTIQCQVDSQVTMMFWYRQQPGQSLTLIATANQGSEATYESGFVIDKFPISRPNLTFSTLTVSNMSPEDSSIYLCSAFSSGQPQHFGDGTRLSIL.

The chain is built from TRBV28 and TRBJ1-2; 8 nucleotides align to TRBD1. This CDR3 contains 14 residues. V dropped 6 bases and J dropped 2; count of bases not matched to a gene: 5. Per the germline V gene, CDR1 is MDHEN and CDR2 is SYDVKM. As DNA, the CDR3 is TGTGCCAGCAGGCCCGCAGGGGGCAACTATGGCTACACCTTC. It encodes CASRPAGGNYGYTF.

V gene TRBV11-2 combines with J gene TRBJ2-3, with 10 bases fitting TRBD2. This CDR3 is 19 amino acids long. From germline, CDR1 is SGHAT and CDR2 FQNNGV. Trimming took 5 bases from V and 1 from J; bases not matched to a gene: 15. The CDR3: CASSPRLASGRDGTDTQYF. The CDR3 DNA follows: TGTGCCAGCAGCCCCCGGTTGGCTAGCGGGAGAGATGGCACAGATACGCAGTATTTT.

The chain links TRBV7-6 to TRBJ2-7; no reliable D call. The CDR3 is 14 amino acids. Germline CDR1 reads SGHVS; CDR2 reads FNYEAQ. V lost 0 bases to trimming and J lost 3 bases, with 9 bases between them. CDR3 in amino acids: CASSLAPGSYEQYF. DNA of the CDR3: TGTGCCAGCAGCTTAGCTCCGGGTAGCTACGAGCAGTACTTC.

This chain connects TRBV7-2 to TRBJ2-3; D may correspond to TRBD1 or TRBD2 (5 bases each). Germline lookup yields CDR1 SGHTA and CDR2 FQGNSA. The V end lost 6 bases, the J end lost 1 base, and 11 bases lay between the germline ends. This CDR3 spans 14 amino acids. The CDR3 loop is CASRTRGGTDTQYF. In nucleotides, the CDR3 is TGTGCCAGCAGGACCCGAGGGGGCACAGATACGCAGTATTTT.

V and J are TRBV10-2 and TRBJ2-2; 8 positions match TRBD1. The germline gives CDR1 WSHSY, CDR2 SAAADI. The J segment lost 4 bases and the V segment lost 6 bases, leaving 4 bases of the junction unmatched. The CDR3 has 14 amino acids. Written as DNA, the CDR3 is TGCGCCAGCAGGACAGGGGCCACCACCGGGGAGCTGTTTTTT. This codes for CASRTGATTGELFF.

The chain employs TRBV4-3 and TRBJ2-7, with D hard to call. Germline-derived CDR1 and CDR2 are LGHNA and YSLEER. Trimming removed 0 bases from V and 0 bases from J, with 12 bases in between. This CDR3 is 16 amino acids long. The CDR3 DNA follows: TGCGCCAGCAGCCAAGATCTGGGTAGTAGCTCCTACGAGCAGTACTTC. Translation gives CASSQDLGSSSYEQYF.

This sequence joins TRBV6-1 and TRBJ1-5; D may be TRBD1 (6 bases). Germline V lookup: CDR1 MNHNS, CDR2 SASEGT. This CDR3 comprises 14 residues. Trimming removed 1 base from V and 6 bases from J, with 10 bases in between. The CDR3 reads CASSEGTGLQPQHF. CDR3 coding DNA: TGTGCCAGCAGTGAAGGAACAGGGCTTCAGCCCCAGCATTTT.

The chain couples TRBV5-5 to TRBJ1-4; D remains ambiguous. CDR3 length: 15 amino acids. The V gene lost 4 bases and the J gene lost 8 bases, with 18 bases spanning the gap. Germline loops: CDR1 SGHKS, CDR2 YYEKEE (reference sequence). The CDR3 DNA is TGTGCCAGCAGCCCGAGGGAGGGCCTTAGGGAAAAACTGTTTTTT. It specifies CASSPREGLREKLFF.

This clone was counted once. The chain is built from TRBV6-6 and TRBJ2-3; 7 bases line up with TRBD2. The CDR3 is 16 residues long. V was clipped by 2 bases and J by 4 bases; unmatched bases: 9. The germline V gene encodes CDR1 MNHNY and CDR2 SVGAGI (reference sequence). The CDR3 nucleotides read TGTGCCAGCAGTTACGATAGGCGGGAGTTTTCAGATACGCAGTATTTT. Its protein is CASSYDRREFSDTQYF.

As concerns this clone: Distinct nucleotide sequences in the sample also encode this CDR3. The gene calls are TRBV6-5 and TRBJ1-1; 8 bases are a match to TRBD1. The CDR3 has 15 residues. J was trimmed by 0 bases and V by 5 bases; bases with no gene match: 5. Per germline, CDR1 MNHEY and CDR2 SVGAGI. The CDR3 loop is CASSPGQGMNTEAFF. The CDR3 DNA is TGTGCCAGCAGTCCCGGACAGGGCATGAACACTGAAGCTTTCTTT.

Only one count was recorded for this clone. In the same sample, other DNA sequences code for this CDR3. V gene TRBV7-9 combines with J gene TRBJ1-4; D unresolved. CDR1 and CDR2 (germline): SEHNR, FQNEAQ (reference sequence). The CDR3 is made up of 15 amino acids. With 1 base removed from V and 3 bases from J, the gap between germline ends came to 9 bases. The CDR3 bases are TGTGCCAGCAGCTTAGTCGGCAGCGCTAATGAAAAACTGTTTTTT. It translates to CASSLVGSANEKLFF.

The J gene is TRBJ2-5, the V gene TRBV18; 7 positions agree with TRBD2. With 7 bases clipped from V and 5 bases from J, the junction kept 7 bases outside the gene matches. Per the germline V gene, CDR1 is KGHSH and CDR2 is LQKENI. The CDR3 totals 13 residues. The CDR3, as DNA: TGTGCCAGCTACGGACTAGTTGGGGAGACCCAGTACTTC. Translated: CASYGLVGETQYF. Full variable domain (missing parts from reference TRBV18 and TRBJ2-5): NAGVMQNPRHLVRRRGQEARLRCSPMKGHSHVYWYRQLPEEGLKFMVYLQKENIIDESGMPKERFSAEFPKEGPSILRIQQVVRGDSAAYFCASYGLVGETQYFGPGTRLLVL.